The 14 T cell receptor beta chains below all came from one sample that was sequenced in a study of OX40 agonist ivuxolimab in advanced cancers. Generated by immunoSEQ multiplex PCR, the TCRdb table keeps only in-frame clones and is missing some. The sample holds about 2,900 clones, 72% seen once. The starting material was CD4+ or CD8+ T cells sorted from blood, obtained in a trial of the OX40 agonist ivuxolimab. The receptor source for this set is an adult with an advanced solid tumor such as melanoma, head and neck, liver or kidney cancer.

This clone has only a few counts. The V gene is TRBV7-9, the J gene TRBJ2-7; 10 bases fit TRBD2. Germline V lookup: CDR1 SEHNR, CDR2 FQNEAQ (reference sequence). The CDR3 is 18 amino acids. The V gene end was trimmed by 5 bases and the J gene end by 0 bases; junction bases not matched to a gene: 13. The CDR3 loop is CASSPRTSGSRGSYEQYF. The CDR3, as DNA: TGTGCCAGCAGCCCTAGGACTAGCGGCTCAAGAGGCTCCTACGAGCAGTACTTC.

A note on this clone: This sample includes further DNA sequences coding for the same CDR3. This chain joins TRBV5-1 and TRBJ2-7; either TRBD1 or TRBD2 may supply D (5 bases each). Trimming stripped 1 base from V and 0 bases from J, with 17 bases between. CDR1 SGHRS and CDR2 YFSETQ come from the germline V gene. The CDR3 loop spans 17 amino acids. The CDR3 DNA is TGCGCCAGCAGCTTGTTCATCGAGCGAGGGGACTCCTACGAGCAGTACTTC. This codes for CASSLFIERGDSYEQYF.

This clone was seen more than once but under ten times. The J gene is TRBJ2-1, the V gene TRBV4-2; D is perhaps TRBD2 (6 bases). The CDR3 runs to 16 residues. Germline V gives CDR1 LGHNA, CDR2 YNFKEQ. V gave up 0 bases and J gave up 2 bases, with 11 bases separating them. The CDR3 DNA follows: TGTGCCAGCAGCCAAGATGGGAGCGGGCCCTACAATGAGCAGTTCTTC. It specifies CASSQDGSGPYNEQFF.

V and J are TRBV7-2 and TRBJ2-7, with 15 positions matching TRBD2. Trimming took 1 base from V and 0 from J; bases not matched to a gene: 4. The germline V gene has CDR1 SGHTA and CDR2 FQGNSA. This CDR3 contains 18 residues. CDR3 sequence reads: CASSLEGTSGRFSYEQYF. CDR3 bases: TGTGCCAGCAGCTTAGAAGGGACTAGCGGGAGGTTCTCCTACGAGCAGTACTTC.

The chain recombines TRBV7-9 with TRBJ2-1, with D hard to call. Trimming took 6 bases from V and 8 from J, leaving 14 bases between them. CDR3 length: 13 amino acids. Germline CDR1 reads SEHNR; CDR2 reads FQNEAQ (reference sequence). Here the CDR3 reads CASRSPPDYEQFF. In DNA form, the CDR3 reads TGTGCCAGCAGGTCCCCCCCGGATTATGAGCAGTTCTTC.

In its sample, this clone was seen a few times. This chain connects TRBV28 to TRBJ1-2; D unresolved. Germline CDR1 is MDHEN and CDR2 is SYDVKM. V was pared by 5 bases and J by 2 bases, with 21 bases between. This CDR3 comprises 17 residues. The CDR3 is CASSLLVPDALNYGYTF. CDR3 nucleotide sequence: TGTGCCAGCAGTCTCCTAGTACCAGACGCTCTCAACTATGGCTACACCTTC.

The chain carries TRBV29-1 and TRBJ2-1; D remains unclear. The CDR3 spans 14 residues. Germline V gene data show CDR1 as SQVTM and CDR2 as ANQGSEA. V was cut by 4 bases and J by 4 bases, with 14 bases left in between. Here the CDR3 DNA reads TGCAGCGTTGGCGGATTGGCGGCATACAATGAGCAGTTCTTC. This codes for CSVGGLAAYNEQFF.

This rearrangement joins TRBV5-4 to TRBJ1-1; no definite D call. With 9 bases removed from V and 5 bases from J, the gap between germline ends came to 8 bases. The CDR3 covers 10 residues. From germline, CDR1 is SGHNT and CDR2 YYREEE (reference sequence). CDR3 sequence: CATGQTEAFF. The CDR3 nucleotides read TGTGCCACCGGCCAAACTGAAGCTTTCTTT. Based on the CDR3 plus reference TRBV5-4 and TRBJ1-1, the full variable domain is ETGVTQSPTHLIKTRGQQVTLRCSSQSGHNTVSWYQQALGQGPQFIFQYYREEENGRGNFPPRFSGLQFPNYSSELNVNALELDDSALYLCATGQTEAFFGQGTRLTVV.

V usage is TRBV9 and J usage is TRBJ2-2; perhaps TRBD2 as D (7 bases). Trimming stripped 2 bases from V and 2 bases from J, with 13 bases between. CDR1 is SGDLS, CDR2 YYNGEE, per germline. This CDR3 comprises 16 residues. The CDR3 sequence: CASSVWGGPNTGELFF. The CDR3 nucleotides read TGTGCCAGCAGCGTCTGGGGGGGCCCTAACACCGGGGAGCTGTTTTTT.

The chain combines TRBV28 with TRBJ2-1, with D possibly being TRBD2 (6 bases). Germline V gene sequence: CDR1 MDHEN, CDR2 SYDVKM. The CDR3 totals 16 residues. With 5 bases removed from V and 5 bases from J, the gap between germline ends came to 19 bases. The chain's CDR3 is CASSPTGVADNNEQFF. The CDR3, as DNA: TGTGCCAGCAGTCCGACTGGAGTAGCGGACAACAATGAGCAGTTCTTC.

V is TRBV7-6 and J is TRBJ1-1; D is unclear. In germline, CDR1 is SGHVS, CDR2 FNYEAQ. The CDR3 length is 14 residues. V was clipped by 1 base and J by 2 bases, with 8 bases between them. CDR3 DNA sequence: TGTGCCAGCAGCTTAGAAGTCCCCAACACTGAAGCTTTCTTT. It specifies CASSLEVPNTEAFF.

The J gene is TRBJ1-2, the V gene TRBV6-5; possibly TRBD1 for D (5 bases). The germline V gene has CDR1 MNHEY and CDR2 SVGAGI. The CDR3 extends over 14 amino acids. V lost 5 bases and J 2 bases, leaving 12 bases between the germline ends. The CDR3 is CASSLHEGNYGYTF. CDR3 DNA sequence: TGTGCCAGCAGTCTCCACGAGGGGAACTATGGCTACACCTTC.

The V call is TRBV7-9, the J call TRBJ1-2, with TRBD1 identical over 9 bases. Germline lookup yields CDR1 SEHNR and CDR2 FQNEAQ (reference sequence). V was pared by 11 bases and J by 8 bases, with 6 bases of the junction left unmatched. The CDR3 totals 11 residues. The CDR3 sequence is CAHGTGQGYTF. In DNA, the CDR3 is TGTGCCCATGGGACAGGGCAGGGCTACACCTTC.

The chain combines TRBV13 with TRBJ2-7, with D maybe TRBD1 (6 bases). Per the germline V gene, CDR1 is PRHDT and CDR2 is FYEKMQ (reference sequence). The CDR3 is 15 residues long. Trimming cost V 5 bases and J 9 bases, with 23 bases left between them. CDR3 region: CASSPRGDYHLGQYF. In nucleotides, the CDR3 is TGTGCCAGCAGCCCCAGGGGCGACTACCATCTTGGGCAGTACTTC. The full variable domain, completed using reference TRBV13 and TRBJ2-7, is AAGVIQSPRHLIKEKRETATLKCYPIPRHDTVYWYQQGPGQDPQFLISFYEKMQSDKGSIPDRFSAQQFSDYHSELNMSSLELGDSALYFCASSPRGDYHLGQYFGPGTRLTVT.